These 8 T cell receptor beta chains originate from one sample sequenced in a study of OX40 agonist ivuxolimab in advanced cancers. Profiling relied on immunoSEQ multiplex PCR, and the TCRdb table lists in-frame clones only, not all of them. The sample holds 65,000 to 100,000 clones, around 85% seen once. This specimen consisted of CD4+ or CD8+ T cells sorted from blood, obtained in a trial of the OX40 agonist ivuxolimab. These receptors all come from an adult with an advanced solid tumor such as melanoma, head and neck, liver or kidney cancer.

This sequence joins TRBV27 and TRBJ1-5; no clear D. CDR1 is MNHEY and CDR2 is SMNVEV in the germline V gene (reference sequence). V was clipped by 3 bases and J by 4 bases, with 10 bases between them. The CDR3 loop spans 14 amino acids. CDR3 amino acids: CASSFRTANQPQHF. The CDR3 nucleotides read TGTGCCAGCAGTTTTAGAACAGCTAATCAGCCCCAGCATTTT.

This chain connects TRBV2 to TRBJ2-7, with D tentatively TRBD2 (6 bases). The germline gives CDR1 SNHLY, CDR2 FYNNEI. Trimming shortened V by 6 bases and J by 3 bases, and 21 bases separated the two germline ends. The CDR3 spans 16 residues. Written as DNA, the CDR3 is TGTGCCAGCAGGGACCTTGGGGGGACGGAAGTCTACGAGCAGTACTTC. Its protein is CASRDLGGTEVYEQYF.

The chain recombines TRBV7-2 with TRBJ2-7; possibly TRBD1 for D (5 bases). The germline gives CDR1 SGHTA, CDR2 FQGNSA. With 1 base removed from V and 3 bases from J, the gap between germline ends came to 13 bases. The length of the CDR3 is 15 residues. DNA of the CDR3: TGTGCCAGCAGCTTAGTCCTTGGGGCCGACTACGAGCAGTACTTC. It is translated as CASSLVLGADYEQYF.

The CDR3 sequence: CAISETGYNSPLHF. CDR3 nucleotides: TGTGCCATCAGTGAAACTGGGTATAATTCACCCCTCCACTTT. The V and J genes are TRBV10-3 and TRBJ1-6, with no clear D. CDR1 and CDR2 from the germline V gene are ENHRY and SYGVKD. The CDR3 sequence is 14 residues long. V dropped 3 bases and J dropped 4 bases, with 7 bases sitting between them.

The rearrangement uses TRBV9 and TRBJ2-5, with 7 bases that match TRBD2. The V segment lost 0 bases and the J segment 2 bases; nucleotides outside the gene matches: 4. The CDR3 extends over 15 amino acids. Germline lookup yields CDR1 SGDLS and CDR2 YYNGEE. The CDR3 here is CASSVVPAGQETQYF. Here the CDR3 DNA reads TGTGCCAGCAGCGTAGTTCCAGCGGGACAAGAGACCCAGTACTTC.

The chain has TRBV10-3 and TRBJ2-5, with 12 nucleotides matching TRBD1. CDR1 is ENHRY, CDR2 SYGVKD, per germline. This CDR3 is 16 amino acids long. V dropped 6 bases and J dropped 5; count of bases not matched to a gene: 10. CDR3 sequence: CAIRPGTGGEVETQYF. The CDR3 DNA reads TGTGCCATCAGACCCGGGACAGGGGGCGAAGTGGAGACCCAGTACTTC.

V and J are TRBV7-2 and TRBJ2-7; 9 nucleotides match TRBD2. This CDR3 has 18 residues. In germline, CDR1 is SGHTA, CDR2 FQGNSA. V trimming: 4 bases; J trimming: 4 bases; junction bases outside the gene matches: 17. CDR3 residues: CASSSPTPAGSGRYEQYF. The CDR3, as DNA: TGTGCCAGCAGCTCCCCAACTCCCGCCGGGAGCGGGAGGTACGAGCAGTACTTC.

V and J are TRBV4-2 and TRBJ2-2, with 9 nucleotides matching TRBD2. V was clipped by 5 bases and J by 6 bases; unmatched bases: 7. Per germline, CDR1 LGHNA and CDR2 YNFKEQ. The CDR3 runs to 15 residues. CDR3 in amino acids: CASSEVAGAPGELFF. In nucleotides, the CDR3 is TGTGCCAGCAGCGAGGTAGCGGGAGCCCCCGGGGAGCTGTTTTTT.